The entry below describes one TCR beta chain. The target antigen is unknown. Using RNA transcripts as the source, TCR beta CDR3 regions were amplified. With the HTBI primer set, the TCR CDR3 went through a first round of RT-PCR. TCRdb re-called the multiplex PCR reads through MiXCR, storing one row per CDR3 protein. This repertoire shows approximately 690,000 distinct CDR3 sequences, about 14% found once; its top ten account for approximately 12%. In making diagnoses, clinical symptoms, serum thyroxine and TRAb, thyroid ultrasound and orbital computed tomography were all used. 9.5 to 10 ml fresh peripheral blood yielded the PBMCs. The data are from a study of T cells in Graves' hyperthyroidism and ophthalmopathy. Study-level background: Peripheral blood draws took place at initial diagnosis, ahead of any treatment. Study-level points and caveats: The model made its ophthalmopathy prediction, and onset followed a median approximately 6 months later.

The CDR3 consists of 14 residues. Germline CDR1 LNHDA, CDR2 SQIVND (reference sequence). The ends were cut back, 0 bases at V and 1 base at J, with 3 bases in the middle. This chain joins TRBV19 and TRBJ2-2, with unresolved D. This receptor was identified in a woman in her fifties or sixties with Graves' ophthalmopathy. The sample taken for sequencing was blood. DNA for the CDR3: TGTGCCAGTAGTATAGAAGGGAACACCGGGGAGCTGTTTTTT. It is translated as CASSIEGNTGELFF.